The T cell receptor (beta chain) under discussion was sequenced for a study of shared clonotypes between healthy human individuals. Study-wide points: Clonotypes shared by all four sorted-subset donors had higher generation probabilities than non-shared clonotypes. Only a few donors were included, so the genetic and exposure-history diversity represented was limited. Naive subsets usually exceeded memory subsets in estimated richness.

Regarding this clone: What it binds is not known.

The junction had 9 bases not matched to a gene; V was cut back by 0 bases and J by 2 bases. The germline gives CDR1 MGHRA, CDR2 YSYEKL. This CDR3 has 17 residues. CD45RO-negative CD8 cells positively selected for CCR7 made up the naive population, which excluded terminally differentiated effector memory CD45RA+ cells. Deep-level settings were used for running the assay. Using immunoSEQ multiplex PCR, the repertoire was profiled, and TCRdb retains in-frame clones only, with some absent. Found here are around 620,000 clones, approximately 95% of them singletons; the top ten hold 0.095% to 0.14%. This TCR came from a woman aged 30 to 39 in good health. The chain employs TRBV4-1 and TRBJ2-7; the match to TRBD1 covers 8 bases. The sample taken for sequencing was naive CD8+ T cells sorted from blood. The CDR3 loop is CASSQDPDRGRAYEQYF. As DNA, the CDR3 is TGCGCCAGCAGCCAAGATCCCGACAGGGGCAGGGCCTACGAGCAGTACTTC.